The entry below gives a single T cell receptor (beta chain) sequence along with its context. Its antigen remains unknown. This specimen comes from a study of T cell responses to AZD1222 COVID-19 vaccine. Germline V gene lookup returns CDR1 SGHTA and CDR2 FQGNSA. The length of the CDR3 is 14 residues. V was shortened by 4 bases and J by 0 bases, with 9 bases between the two germline ends. Study-wide findings and caveats: With dominance at 160-218 and 743-854, vaccine-associated CD4 TCRs spanned spike. In the spike-specific TCR repertoire, nearly half reportedly target unmutated variant regions. Females outnumbered males among donors, who were mostly white British; clonal diversity was possibly underestimated. All repertoire sampling was performed exclusively after the peak T cell response.

TCRdb keeps only in-frame clones here, not all; method: immunoSEQ multiplex PCR. The top ten clones hold roughly 20% of a sample with 60,000 to 75,000 clones, roughly 82% of them seen once. The rearrangement joins TRBV7-2 to TRBJ1-2; TRBD1 is a possible D gene (5 bases). The receptor comes from an adult in good health. The starting material was peripheral blood, obtained on day 0 of AZD1222 vaccination. CDR3 nucleotides: TGTGCCAGCAGCTCCGACAGAGCTAACTATGGCTACACCTTC. It codes for CASSSDRANYGYTF.